These T cell receptor beta chains were read from a single sample in a study of a mutant IDH1 vaccine in newly diagnosed glioma. Assay used: immunoSEQ multiplex PCR; TCRdb lists only in-frame clones, some missing. The sample lists over 30,000 clones; approximately 87% were seen once. These receptors' targets are unknown. The sequenced sample was PBMCs, obtained from a glioma patient whose treatment included an IDH1 peptide vaccine. Receptors were obtained from a woman younger than 45 with glioma. Both conserved end residues are trimmed from each CDR3. Each record gives: D gene, V gene, CDR3 protein. The D gene is left open where the match is weak.

D: NA; V: TRBV9; CDR3: ASSPQGLSADTQY
D: NA; V: TRBV29-1; CDR3: SVPGQTHGYT
D: NA; V: TRBV4-1; CDR3: ASSQDIESGAPLYNEQF
D: TRBD1; V: TRBV5-1; CDR3: ASSSDPGTGFSEQY
D: TRBD1; V: TRBV10-3; CDR3: AITAGGKTYT
D: TRBD1; V: TRBV6-5; CDR3: ASKPGQRYEQY
D: NA; V: TRBV2; CDR3: ASSERHTYYEQY
D: NA; V: TRBV6-6; CDR3: ASSYRTGEQY
D: NA; V: TRBV5-1; CDR3: ASSPGRSSGNTIY
D: NA; V: TRBV5-4; CDR3: ASSLDGGVGNQPQH
D: NA; V: TRBV6-5; CDR3: ASSSRQEVF
D: TRBD2; V: TRBV6-1; CDR3: ASSEERGWGTQY
D: NA; V: TRBV12-1; CDR3: ASSFAVRP
D: NA; V: TRBV6-1; CDR3: ASSLTLPSSYEQY
D: NA; V: TRBV7-2; CDR3: ASSFTDRTPLH
D: TRBD2; V: TRBV7-6; CDR3: ASSWGLAVQETQY
D: NA; V: TRBV19; CDR3: ASSTQDGPLYGYT
D: NA; V: TRBV5-4; CDR3: ATNRAEGGEQF
D: NA; V: TRBV14; CDR3: ASSTAGGRSTEAF
D: NA; V: TRBV19; CDR3: ASSSEQGLNTEAF
D: NA; V: TRBV5-1; CDR3: ASRYGGPSNTEAF
D: NA; V: TRBV7-6; CDR3: ASSSGRRQDTIY
D: NA; V: TRBV2; CDR3: ATRVRENTEAF
D: TRBD2; V: TRBV19; CDR3: ASSTSSGGRLRQF
D: NA; V: TRBV7-9; CDR3: ASSPTVGGGDQETQY
D: TRBD1; V: TRBV29-1; CDR3: SVGITDRGWLEQY
D: NA; V: TRBV6-5; CDR3: ASSRKGVGDYEQY
D: TRBD1; V: TRBV20-1; CDR3: SAWTGHGYT
D: TRBD1; V: TRBV15; CDR3: ATSTRQGAWYGYT
D: NA; V: TRBV28; CDR3: ASSPPGRPRNEKLF
D: NA; V: TRBV7-6; CDR3: ASSPFNEKLF
D: NA; V: TRBV30; CDR3: AWSVGGRGETQY
D: TRBD1; V: TRBV29-1; CDR3: VGTGGAGAEAF
D: NA; V: TRBV9; CDR3: ASSPQGGGSPLH
D: TRBD1; V: TRBV4-1; CDR3: ASSPDRAQLF
D: NA; V: TRBV7-9; CDR3: ASSIGTGAF
D: NA; V: TRBV7-3; CDR3: ASSSGLPRYT
D: TRBD1; V: TRBV6-5; CDR3: ASRDRVTGNTIY
D: TRBD1; V: TRBV30; CDR3: AWAGTGGLGEQF
D: NA; V: TRBV7-6; CDR3: ASSLDLGQGYT
D: NA; V: TRBV6-1; CDR3: ASNAATSRGTEAF
D: TRBD1; V: TRBV5-5; CDR3: ASSLVYRGYEQY
D: TRBD1; V: TRBV4-1; CDR3: ASSQVGGRYEQY
D: TRBD1; V: TRBV10-2; CDR3: ASTITGGTEAF
D: NA; V: TRBV6-5; CDR3: ASSYGQPGETEAF
D: NA; V: TRBV27; CDR3: ASGGGQPQH
D: TRBD1; V: TRBV10-2; CDR3: ASRGTVNYGYT
D: NA; V: TRBV7-9; CDR3: ASSLAYNEQF
D: NA; V: TRBV2; CDR3: ASRERSSYNEQF
D: NA; V: TRBV5-1; CDR3: ASSQSLGREQY